Sequencing of this TCR beta chain was carried out in a study of regulatory T cells in long-lasting Graves disease. For TCR beta, libraries came from iRepertoire HTBI primers and Arm-PCR of CDR3 regions. TCRdb reprocessed the multiplex PCR reads with MiXCR, giving one entry per CDR3 protein. The repertoire holds about 540,000 distinct CDR3 sequences, roughly 12% seen once, with 10% in the top ten. V was pared by 4 bases and J by 4 bases, with 14 bases between. The CDR3 sequence is 15 residues long. Germline lookup yields CDR1 KGHSH and CDR2 LQKENI. Time point indicated: newly diagnosed GD, antithyroid drugs for less than 3 months. The TCR library was made from RNA that had been extracted from PBMCs in TRIzol. Separately, the same data were catalogued under a study of T cells in Graves' hyperthyroidism and ophthalmopathy.

The clonotype comes from a young man with Graves disease. The sequencing used peripheral blood mononuclear cells (PBMCs), collected at new diagnosis, from a patient treated with antithyroid drugs. The chain couples TRBV18 to TRBJ2-1, with D perhaps TRBD2 (6 bases). The CDR3 nucleotides are TGTGCCAGCTCACGACTAGTATACCCATACAATGAGCAGTTCTTC. Its protein is CASSRLVYPYNEQFF.